The sequence of this TCR beta chain was determined in a study of regulatory T cells in long-lasting Graves disease. For TCR beta, libraries came from iRepertoire HTBI primers and Arm-PCR of CDR3 regions. MiXCR, run by TCRdb on the multiplex PCR reads, gives a single entry per CDR3 protein. The sample includes 250,000 to 300,000 distinct CDR3 sequences, under 20% of them seen just once. This clonotype has ten or more counts. As for time point: newly diagnosed GD, antithyroid drugs for less than 3 months. Isolated PBMC RNA provided the starting material for the TCR library. The CDR3 runs 15 residues. V was shortened by 1 base and J by 2 bases, with 11 bases between the two germline ends. Per the germline V gene, CDR1 is LNHDA and CDR2 is SQIVND (reference sequence). These same records also appear under a second study, on T cells in Graves' hyperthyroidism and ophthalmopathy. According to that study: During a first-round RT-PCR of the TCR CDR3, the HTBI primer set was used.

The clonotype was recovered from a woman in her twenties or thirties with Graves disease. The rearrangement uses TRBV19 and TRBJ1-2; D possibly corresponds to TRBD1 (6 bases). Sequenced here: peripheral blood mononuclear cells (PBMCs), sampled at new diagnosis, from a patient treated with antithyroid drugs. The CDR3 spells CASSIVQGANYGYTF. The CDR3 DNA sequence: TGTGCCAGTAGTATAGTACAGGGCGCAAACTATGGCTACACCTTC.